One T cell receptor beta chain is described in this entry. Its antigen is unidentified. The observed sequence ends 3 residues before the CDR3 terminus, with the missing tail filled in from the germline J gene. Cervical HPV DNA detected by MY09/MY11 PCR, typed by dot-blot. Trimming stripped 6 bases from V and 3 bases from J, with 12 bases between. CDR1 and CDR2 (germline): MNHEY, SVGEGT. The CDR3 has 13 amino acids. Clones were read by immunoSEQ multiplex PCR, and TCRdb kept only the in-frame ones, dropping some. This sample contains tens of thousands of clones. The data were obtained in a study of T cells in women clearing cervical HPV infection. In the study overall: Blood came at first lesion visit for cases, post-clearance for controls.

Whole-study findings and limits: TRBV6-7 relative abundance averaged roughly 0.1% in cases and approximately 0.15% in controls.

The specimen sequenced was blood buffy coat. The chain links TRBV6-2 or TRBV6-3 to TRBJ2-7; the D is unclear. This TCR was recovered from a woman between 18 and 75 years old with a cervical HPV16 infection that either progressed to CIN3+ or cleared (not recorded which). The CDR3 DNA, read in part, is TGTGCCAGCAGGCGGTCCGGAAGCTACGAG. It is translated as CASRRSGSYE. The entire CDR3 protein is CASRRSGSYEQYF.